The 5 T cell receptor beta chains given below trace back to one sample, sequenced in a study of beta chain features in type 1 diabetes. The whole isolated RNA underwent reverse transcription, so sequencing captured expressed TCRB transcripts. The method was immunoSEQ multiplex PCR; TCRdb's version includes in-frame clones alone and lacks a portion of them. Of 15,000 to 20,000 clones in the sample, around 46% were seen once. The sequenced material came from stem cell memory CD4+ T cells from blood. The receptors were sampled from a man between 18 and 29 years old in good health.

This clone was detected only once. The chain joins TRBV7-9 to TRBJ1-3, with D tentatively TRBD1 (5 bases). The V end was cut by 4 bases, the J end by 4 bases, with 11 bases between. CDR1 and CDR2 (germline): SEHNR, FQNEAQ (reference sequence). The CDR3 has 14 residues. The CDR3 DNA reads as TGTGCCAGCAGCTCCAGGGCAGGCGGAAACACCATATATTTT. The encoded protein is CASSSRAGGNTIYF.

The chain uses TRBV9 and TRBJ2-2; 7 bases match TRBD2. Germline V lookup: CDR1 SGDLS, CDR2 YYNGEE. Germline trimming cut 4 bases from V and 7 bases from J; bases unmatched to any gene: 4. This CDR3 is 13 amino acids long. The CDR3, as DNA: TGTGCCAGCAGCTCCCGCGGGGGCGGGGAGCTGTTTTTT. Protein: CASSSRGGGELFF.

CDR3 DNA: TGTGCCAGCAGCTTAGTTCGGGGGGCTGATGAAAAACTGTTTTTT. Encoded protein: CASSLVRGADEKLFF. The chain uses TRBV7-2 and TRBJ1-4; maybe TRBD1 (6 bases). There are 15 residues in the CDR3. V dropped 1 base and J dropped 6 bases, with 12 bases sitting between them. Per the germline V gene, CDR1 is SGHTA and CDR2 is FQGNSA.

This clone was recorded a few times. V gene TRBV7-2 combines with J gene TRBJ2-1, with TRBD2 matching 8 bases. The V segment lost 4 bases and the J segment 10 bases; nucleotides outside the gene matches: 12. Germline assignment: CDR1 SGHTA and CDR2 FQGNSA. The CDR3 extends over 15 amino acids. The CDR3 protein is CASSSQRGRGREQFF. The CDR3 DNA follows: TGTGCCAGCAGCTCCCAGCGGGGGCGAGGGAGGGAGCAGTTCTTC.

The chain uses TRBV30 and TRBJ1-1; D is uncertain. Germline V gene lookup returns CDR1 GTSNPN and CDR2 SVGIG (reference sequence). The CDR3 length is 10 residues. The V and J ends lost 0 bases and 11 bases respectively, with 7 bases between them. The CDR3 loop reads CAWSVRRAFF. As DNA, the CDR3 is TGTGCCTGGAGTGTAAGGAGGGCTTTCTTT.